This T cell receptor (beta chain) was recovered during a study of radiotherapy plus CTLA-4 blockade in lung cancer (dated by TCRdb to the late 2010s). About the full investigation: Objective responses were observed in more than 15% of enrolled patients, and disease control was achieved in about 32%.

A few counts support this clone. Its antigen remains undetermined. Qualities for individual bases were not recorded, and no much larger clone is one base off. Counted from cysteine to phenylalanine, this CDR3 has 16 amino acids. The entry retains the CDR3 DNA only, 48 bases that are in frame from base 1. V is shortened by 0 bases, J by 0 bases, and the region joining them spans 13 bases. The study tested focal radiation therapy combined with CTLA-4 blockade (ipilimumab) in patients with chemo-refractory metastatic non-small-cell lung cancer. The protocol used for the library was the immunoSEQ multiplex PCR assay. Held by TCRdb, this immuneACCESS table contains in-frame sequences only and omits some clones. Under half of the omission traces to an unresolved V gene where checked; the cause of the rest is unknown. Recorded for this sample are around 78,000 clones; about 79% of them occurred a single time. 3.5% to 4.5% of the sample belongs to the ten largest clones.

General conclusions and limits of the study: After treatment with radiotherapy and ipilimumab, TCR clones that originated in tumors expanded in peripheral blood. Increased serum interferon-beta after radiation, together with early dynamic changes in blood T cell clones, were reported to be the strongest predictors of response.

Sample: peripheral blood, taken from a patient treated with radiotherapy plus ipilimumab. The chain links TRBV5-3 with TRBJ2-7, and perhaps TRBD1 as D gene, on 5 matching bases. TRBV5-3 is classed as an ORF, of uncertain function. The sequence came from a human donor with non-small cell lung cancer who had a partial response to radiotherapy plus ipilimumab. Some clones in this sample may be carry-over from other donors' samples. CDR3 reads: CARSLAVDSSSYEQYF. The sequenced DNA: TGTGCCAGAAGCTTGGCAGTAGACAGTAGCTCCTACGAGCAGTACTTC.